This is a list of T cell receptor beta chains from one sample in a study of neurological immune-mediated disorders. TCRdb analysed the 5' RACE reads with MiXCR anew, one entry per CDR3 protein. The sample records just over 20,000 distinct CDR3 sequences, around 16% being singletons. The sample comprised CD8+ T cells from blood. These receptor sequences come from a woman aged 18-29 years with multiple sclerosis. CDR3s include the opening cysteine and the closing phenylalanine or tryptophan. D genes are given only for firm matches. Only part of the rows carry a size: once, few, many, or a class if the clone is expanded.

V gene	J gene	clone size	D gene	CDR3 protein	CDR3 DNA
TRBV15	TRBJ1-4	many	TRBD1	CATSSDRGANEKLFF	TGTGCCACCAGCAGCGACAGGGGTGCCAATGAAAAACTGTTTTTT
TRBV27	TRBJ2-4	medium-sized	.	CASSWDKKNIQYF	TGTGCCAGCAGCTGGGACAAGAAAAACATTCAGTACTTC
TRBV3-1	TRBJ1-1	many	.	CASSGEMTEAFF	TGTGCCAGCAGCGGGGAAATGACTGAAGCTTTCTTT
TRBV29-1	TRBJ2-4	many	.	CSVARETLAKNIQYF	TGCAGCGTGGCCAGGGAAACCCTAGCCAAAAACATTCAGTACTTC
TRBV9	TRBJ2-7	many	.	CASTYGTSSYEQYF	TGTGCCAGCACCTACGGGACGAGCTCCTACGAGCAGTACTTC
TRBV20-1	TRBJ2-1	many	TRBD2	CSARDLGLGDHNEQFF	TGCAGTGCTAGAGATCTGGGACTAGGGGACCACAATGAGCAGTTCTTC
TRBV27	TRBJ2-2	many	TRBD2	CASSLSTSGNTGELFF	TGTGCCAGCAGTTTATCGACTAGCGGGAACACCGGGGAGCTGTTTTTT
TRBV7-6	TRBJ2-7	many	.	CASSLAPIGAQTYEQYF	TGTGCCAGCAGCTTAGCGCCTATTGGGGCCCAGACCTACGAGCAGTACTTC
TRBV29-1	TRBJ2-1	once	TRBD1	CSVDRTGDYNEQFF	TGCAGCGTTGACCGGACAGGGGACTACAATGAGCAGTTCTTC
TRBV12-3/TRBV12-4	TRBJ1-1	.	.	CASSSGPNTEAFF	TGTGCCAGCAGCTCCGGACCGAACACTGAAGCTTTCTTT
TRBV5-1	TRBJ2-2	many	.	CASSFNTGELFF	TGCGCCAGCAGCTTTAACACCGGGGAGCTGTTTTTT
TRBV30	TRBJ2-2	.	.	CAWRARLWATGELFF	TGTGCCTGGAGAGCGAGGCTCTGGGCCACCGGGGAGCTGTTTTTT
TRBV10-3	TRBJ1-1	many	.	CAIMRATENTEAFF	TGTGCCATCATGAGGGCGACAGAAAACACTGAAGCTTTCTTT
TRBV20-1	TRBJ1-4	many	.	CSARKKGQPNEKLFF	TGCAGTGCTAGAAAAAAAGGACAGCCGAATGAAAAACTGTTTTTT
TRBV6-2/TRBV6-3	TRBJ2-7	.	.	CATSTVVQPYEQYF	TGTGCCACCTCGACGGTCGTACAGCCCTACGAGCAGTACTTC
TRBV7-9	TRBJ1-2	many	.	CASSTRDSPYGYTF	TGTGCCAGCAGCACGCGGGACTCCCCTTATGGCTACACCTTC
TRBV5-6	TRBJ2-4	many	TRBD1	CASSRGQGLTKNIQYF	TGTGCCAGCAGCCGGGGACAGGGGTTGACCAAAAACATTCAGTACTTC
TRBV18	TRBJ2-3	few	TRBD1	CASSEGQGLTDTQYF	TGTGCCAGCTCAGAAGGACAGGGGTTGACAGATACGCAGTATTTT
TRBV27	TRBJ1-1	many	TRBD1	CASSFGGQGRIAEAFF	TGTGCCAGCAGTTTCGGAGGACAGGGTAGAATCGCTGAAGCTTTCTTT
TRBV6-5	TRBJ2-3	many	TRBD1	CASSQIIRDRGPDTQYF	TGTGCCAGCAGTCAGATCATCCGGGACAGGGGCCCAGATACGCAGTATTTT
TRBV20-1	TRBJ2-1	medium-sized	.	CSAREGRGYNEQFF	TGCAGTGCTAGAGAGGGCAGGGGATACAATGAGCAGTTCTTC
TRBV4-3	TRBJ2-1	medium-sized	TRBD2	CASSQGLAGGYNEQFF	TGCGCCAGCAGCCAAGGACTAGCGGGAGGGTACAATGAGCAGTTCTTC
TRBV4-1	TRBJ2-1	many	TRBD2	CASSHGTSSYNEQFF	TGCGCCAGCAGCCACGGGACTAGCTCTTACAATGAGCAGTTCTTC
TRBV29-1	TRBJ2-2	many	.	CSVETGDIPRAGELFF	TGCAGCGTTGAGACTGGGGACATTCCGCGGGCCGGGGAGCTGTTTTTT
TRBV9	TRBJ2-2	many	.	CASSQSRELFF	TGTGCCAGCAGCCAGAGTAGGGAGCTGTTTTTT
TRBV7-6	TRBJ2-1	many	.	CASSLGGPYNEQFF	TGTGCCAGCAGCTTAGGGGGCCCCTACAATGAGCAGTTCTTC
TRBV11-3	TRBJ2-3	many	TRBD1	CASSPGQSTDTQYF	TGTGCCAGCAGCCCGGGACAGAGCACAGATACGCAGTATTTT
TRBV20-1	TRBJ2-1	many	.	CSAILAGPGNGEQFF	TGCAGTGCTATATTAGCCGGGCCGGGCAACGGTGAGCAGTTCTTC
TRBV20-1	TRBJ2-3	many	.	CSARDPAGAPLDTQYF	TGCAGTGCTAGAGATCCCGCGGGGGCGCCCTTGGATACGCAGTATTTT
TRBV5-1	TRBJ1-2	.	TRBD1	CASSLVAGTGGYPYGYTF	TGCGCCAGCAGCTTGGTGGCCGGGACAGGGGGCTACCCCTATGGCTACACCTTC
TRBV14	TRBJ1-2	many	.	CASSPGFFSYGYTF	TGTGCCAGCAGCCCAGGGTTCTTCTCCTATGGCTACACCTTC
TRBV9	TRBJ2-1	medium-sized	.	CASSDRGGAYNEQFF	TGTGCCAGCAGCGATCGTGGAGGGGCATACAATGAGCAGTTCTTC
TRBV7-6	TRBJ2-3	many	.	CASSRGGRNTDTQYF	TGTGCCAGCAGCAGAGGGGGAAGGAACACAGATACGCAGTATTTT
TRBV20-1	TRBJ2-7	many	.	CSARGGAYEQYF	TGCAGTGCTAGAGGGGGAGCCTACGAGCAGTACTTC
TRBV5-8	TRBJ2-2	medium-sized	TRBD1	CASSTTGGYTGELFF	TGTGCCAGCAGTACAACAGGGGGCTACACCGGGGAGCTGTTTTTT
TRBV5-1	TRBJ2-5	.	.	CASSLLQVQETQYF	TGCGCCAGCAGCTTACTACAGGTCCAAGAGACCCAGTACTTC
TRBV29-1	TRBJ2-5	many	.	CSVVRDAEETQYF	TGCAGCGTTGTCCGGGACGCAGAAGAGACCCAGTACTTC
TRBV27	TRBJ2-3	many	.	CASSPGFRPADTQYF	TGTGCCAGCAGTCCGGGATTCCGGCCGGCAGATACGCAGTATTTT
TRBV5-1	TRBJ2-1	many	.	CASSSYSYNEQFF	TGCGCCAGCAGCTCCTACAGTTACAATGAGCAGTTCTTC
TRBV28	TRBJ2-2	many	.	CASSLQNAGELFF	TGTGCCAGCAGTTTGCAGAACGCCGGGGAGCTGTTTTTT
TRBV2	TRBJ2-1	many	TRBD2	CATLAGVEHDEQFF	TGTGCCACCCTAGCGGGAGTAGAGCACGATGAGCAGTTCTTC
TRBV7-6	TRBJ2-2	many	.	CASSLGSNTGELFF	TGTGCCAGCAGCTTAGGTTCGAACACCGGGGAGCTGTTTTTT
TRBV14	TRBJ1-1	many	.	CASSQVRSRAFF	TGTGCCAGCAGCCAAGTTCGCTCGAGAGCTTTCTTT
TRBV20-1	TRBJ1-2	many	.	CSAREPGEWYGYTF	TGCAGTGCTAGAGAGCCGGGGGAGTGGTATGGCTACACCTTC
TRBV10-3	TRBJ2-2	many	.	CAIPGYNTGELFF	TGTGCCATCCCGGGATACAACACCGGGGAGCTGTTTTTT